The sequence of this T cell receptor (beta chain) was determined in a study of early T cells in non-severe SARS-CoV-2 infection (dated by TCRdb to about 2021). Regarding the complete study: Because TCR sequencing was done on bulk RNA from unsorted whole blood, the alpha and beta chains could not be paired. General study outcomes and caveats: VDJdb matching was skewed toward anti-spike CD8 responses and likely underestimated virus-specific expansions, missing private and CD4 specificities.

The CDR1 and CDR2 encoded by the germline V gene are SGHRS and YFSETQ. The CDR3 sequence holds 13 residues, the cysteine and phenylalanine included. Only the CDR3 portion is preserved as DNA: 39 bases, with reading frame beginning at the first base. V gives up 2 bases and J gives up 4 bases, and the segment between their germline ends measures 7 bases. The protocol used for the library was 5' RACE. TCRdb names NextSeq 500 as the instrument used. To correct for sequencing error and PCR bias, the TCR library protocol tagged individual cDNA molecules with unique molecular identifiers. TCR alpha and beta chains were both sequenced, and the abundances of alpha and beta sequences in each sample were closely correlated with each other. The authors' pipeline ran thus. V gene, J gene and CDR3 annotation of TCR sequences was performed with Decombinator V4. Expanded TCRs were defined as changing significantly between any two time points under a Poisson model with p below 0.0001. TCR abundances were normalised to the total number of TCRs sequenced per sample and expressed as counts per million. TRAV1-2 paired with TRAJ12, TRAJ20 or TRAJ33 defined MAIT TCRs, while TRAV10 paired with TRAJ18 defined iNKT TCRs. VDJdb, accessed 1 November 2021, was searched for CMV, EBV and SARS-CoV-2 annotated TCRs, with TCRs annotated for multiple antigens excluded. TCRdb trimmed public reads at Q25 via fastp, called clones via MiXCR and kept in-frame beta chains. CDR3 protein duplicates are merged, each entry listing the most common genes and DNA. None of the V and J calls come from the authors' own analysis; TCRdb made them. The sample table records over 50,000 distinct CDR3 sequences; over 7% of these occur just once. 9.4% of the sample rests with the top ten.

The study was a case-control design nested within a healthcare worker cohort in London, UK, with weekly nasopharyngeal swab PCR tests and blood sampling. Healthcare workers were recruited between 23 and 31 March 2020, during the week of the UK lockdown, and were followed weekly for up to about 15 weeks. Many counts were recorded for this clonotype. Its target antigen remains unknown. No quality values exist for individual bases; no much larger clone is one base distant. The receptor's source is an adult who was a healthcare worker with PCR-confirmed SARS-CoV-2 infection or an uninfected control (not recorded which). Sequenced sample: whole blood. Here the chain combines TRBV5-1 and TRBJ1-5, with the D gene uncertain. The base sequence is TGCGCCAGCAGCTTTTCAGGAAATCAGCCCCAGCATTTT. Its protein reads: CASSFSGNQPQHF. The reference TRBV5-1 and TRBJ1-5 proteins fill in what lies around the CDR3, so the full variable domain reads KAGVTQTPRYLIKTRGQQVTLSCSPISGHRSVSWYQQTPGQGLQFLFEYFSETQRNKGNFPGRFSGRQFSNSRSEMNVSTLELGDSALYLCASSFSGNQPQHFGDGTRLSIL.